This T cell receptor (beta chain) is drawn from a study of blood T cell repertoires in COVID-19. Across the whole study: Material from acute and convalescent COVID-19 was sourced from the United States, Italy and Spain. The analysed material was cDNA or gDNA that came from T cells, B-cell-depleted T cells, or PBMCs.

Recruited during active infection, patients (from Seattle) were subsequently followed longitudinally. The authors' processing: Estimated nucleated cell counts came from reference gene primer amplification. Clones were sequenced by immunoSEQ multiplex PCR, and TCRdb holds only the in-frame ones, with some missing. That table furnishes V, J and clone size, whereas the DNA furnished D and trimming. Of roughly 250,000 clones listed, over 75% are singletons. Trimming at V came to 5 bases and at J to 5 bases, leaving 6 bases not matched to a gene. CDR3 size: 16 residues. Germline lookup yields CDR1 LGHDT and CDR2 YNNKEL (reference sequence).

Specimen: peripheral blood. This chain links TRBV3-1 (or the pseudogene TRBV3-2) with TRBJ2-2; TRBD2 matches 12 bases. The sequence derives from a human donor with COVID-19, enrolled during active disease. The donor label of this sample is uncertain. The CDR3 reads CASSARLAGETGELFF. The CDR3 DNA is TGTGCCAGCAGCGCCAGACTAGCGGGAGAAACCGGGGAGCTGTTTTTT.